The rows below give T cell receptor beta chains drawn from one sample of a study of T cell repertoires in cytomegalovirus infection. TCRdb recomputed calls from the reads with MiXCR, one row per CDR3 protein. The sample lists 400,000 to 600,000 distinct CDR3 sequences; roughly 43% were seen once. No antigens are known for them. The sample consisted of cultured PBMCs, taken from culture after CMV antigen stimulation. All receptors come from a human donor in good health (CMV status not recorded). Some clones in this sample may be carry-over from other donors' samples. Both conserved end residues are part of each CDR3. D genes are given only for firm matches. Clone sizes are given selectively: once, few, many, or a class where the clone is expanded.

cdr3_nt cdr3_aa clone_size v_call d_call j_call
TGTGCCAGCAGATACAGCGGGGAGCAGTTCTTC CASRYSGEQFF - TRBV2 - TRBJ2-1
TGTGCCAGCAGTCCGGAGGCTAGCGGGGGATCGAGCACAGATACGCAGTATTTT CASSPEASGGSSTDTQYF many TRBV7-8 TRBD2 TRBJ2-3
TGTGCCAGCAGCTCTCAACGCGTCAGGGGAACTAATGAAAAACTGTTTTTT CASSSQRVRGTNEKLFF - TRBV7-8 - TRBJ1-4
TGCGCCAGCAGCCAAGTACTTCGCCAGGACCCCTACGAGCAGTACTTC CASSQVLRQDPYEQYF - TRBV4-1 - TRBJ2-7
TGTGCCAGCAAACCGGGACAGGCACACAATGAGCAGTTCTTC CASKPGQAHNEQFF - TRBV6-5 TRBD1 TRBJ2-1
TGTGCCACCATGGGACTAGCGGGAGTCAATGAGCAGTTCTTC CATMGLAGVNEQFF few TRBV6-2/TRBV6-3 TRBD2 TRBJ2-1
TGTGCCAGCAGCTTGGACCCCCGGGGGGAGCAGTTCTTC CASSLDPRGEQFF - TRBV14 - TRBJ2-1
TGTGCCAGCACCCCTGTAGGAGTGCAGTACTTC CASTPVGVQYF - TRBV2 - TRBJ2-7
TGTGCCAGCAGCGTCAGACTAGTCCGGGCCAAAAACATTCAGTACTTC CASSVRLVRAKNIQYF - TRBV2 - TRBJ2-4
TGTGCCAGCAGCCAGACTATGGGACACCAAGAGACCCAGTACTTC CASSQTMGHQETQYF few TRBV4-2 - TRBJ2-5
TGTGCCAGCAACAGGGCTTGGAATGAAAAACTGTTTTTT CASNRAWNEKLFF - TRBV6-1 - TRBJ1-4
TGTGCCAGTAGTATAGACGGGACGGGCGGCTACACCTTC CASSIDGTGGYTF - TRBV19 - TRBJ1-2
TGTGCCAGCAGCCTCCGGACGTACATGAACACTGAAGCTTTCTTT CASSLRTYMNTEAFF - TRBV5-4 - TRBJ1-1
TGTGCCAGCAGCTCAACTAGACAGGGAAGCAATGAGCAGTTCTTC CASSSTRQGSNEQFF - TRBV11-2 TRBD1 TRBJ2-1
TGTGCCAGCAGCCGGACACAAAACACCGGGGAGCTGTTTTTT CASSRTQNTGELFF - TRBV7-9 - TRBJ2-2
TGTGCCAGCATCCAATGGCTCTCCACCGGGGAGCTGTTTTTT CASIQWLSTGELFF - TRBV2 - TRBJ2-2
TGCAGCGGGATGGGGAACCAAGAGACCCAGTACTTC CSGMGNQETQYF - TRBV29-1 - TRBJ2-5
TGTGCCAGCAGTTCCCGACCCTCGGGCACAGATACGCAGTATTTT CASSSRPSGTDTQYF many TRBV7-8 - TRBJ2-3
TGTGCCAGCAGTTTTCCGGGGACGTTGACCCAGAACACTGAAGCTTTCTTT CASSFPGTLTQNTEAFF - TRBV5-6 - TRBJ1-1
TGTGCCAGCAGCTTAGCTCGGCCGTGGGGCACTGAAGCTTTCTTT CASSLARPWGTEAFF few TRBV7-6 - TRBJ1-1
TGTGCCCTTAGACAGGATAGCACAGATACGCAGTATTTT CALRQDSTDTQYF - TRBV10-3 - TRBJ2-3
TGCAGCGTTGAGGCCGGTAACTATGGCTACACCTTC CSVEAGNYGYTF - TRBV29-1 - TRBJ1-2
TGTGCCAGCAGTTCTACGCGGGACGGGAATGAAAAACTGTTTTTT CASSSTRDGNEKLFF - TRBV27 - TRBJ1-4
TGTGCCAGCAACTCCTTAGGGGGCGCCGGTACTGAAGCTTTCTTT CASNSLGGAGTEAFF - TRBV6-2/TRBV6-3 TRBD1 TRBJ1-1
TGTGCCAGCAGTTTTGGGGGGGCCTATGAGCAGTTCTTC CASSFGGAYEQFF once TRBV28 - TRBJ2-1
TGCGCCAGCAGCTTAGCGGGTAGGCTCACAGATACGCAGTATTTT CASSLAGRLTDTQYF - TRBV5-1 - TRBJ2-3
TGTGCCAGTAGTCCCGGGGGATCTCGCCATGAAGCTTTCTTT CASSPGGSRHEAFF few TRBV19 - TRBJ1-1
TGTGCCAGCAGTGAAGTTTATCTGGGAAGCGCTGAAGCTTTCTTT CASSEVYLGSAEAFF few TRBV6-1 - TRBJ1-1
TGTGCCAGTGTCTATGCCCCGGGAGGCACAGATACGCAGTATTTT CASVYAPGGTDTQYF - TRBV11-2 - TRBJ2-3
TGTGCCAGCCTGACACCCACCGGGGAGCTGTTTTTT CASLTPTGELFF - TRBV6-1 - TRBJ2-2
TGTGCCAGTAGTCCCGACGGACAGGGTTATAACTATGGCTACACCTTC CASSPDGQGYNYGYTF few TRBV19 TRBD1 TRBJ1-2
TGTGCCAGCAGCTTAGGGGCTACTGATGAGCAGTTCTTC CASSLGATDEQFF - TRBV7-6 - TRBJ2-1
TGTGCCAGCAGTCAAAATTCACCCCTCCACTTT CASSQNSPLHF few TRBV6-5 - TRBJ1-6
TGTGCCAGCAGCTTAGGGGGACCGGCGGGCTACACCTTC CASSLGGPAGYTF few TRBV7-9 - TRBJ1-2
TGTGCCAGCAGCTTAGAGACAGGGGGCTTCTACAATGAGCAGTTCTTC CASSLETGGFYNEQFF - TRBV7-9 TRBD1 TRBJ2-1
TGTGCCAGCAGCCCCACATTACACAATGAGCAGTTCTTC CASSPTLHNEQFF once TRBV7-9 - TRBJ2-1
TGCGCCAGCAGCTTTGACATTCCCAGGGAAAAACTGTTTTTT CASSFDIPREKLFF - TRBV5-1 - TRBJ1-4
TGTGCCAGCAGTCCTGGCTCAGGGGGGGAGACCCAGTACTTC CASSPGSGGETQYF - TRBV7-8 - TRBJ2-5
TGTGCCAGCAAACCACGAAGCGGCAGGGCGAAGGCTAACTATGGCTACACCTTC CASKPRSGRAKANYGYTF few TRBV27 - TRBJ1-2
TGTGCCAGCAGTTTGCCGACAGGGATCCCCGAAAAACTGTTTTTT CASSLPTGIPEKLFF - TRBV28 TRBD1 TRBJ1-4
TGTGCCAGCAGTTACCCTGAAAGGCCGAAAGCTTTCTTT CASSYPERPKAFF - TRBV6-1 - TRBJ1-1
TGCGCCAGCAGCCAAGAAGGACTACAGTCCTACGAGCAGTACTTC CASSQEGLQSYEQYF - TRBV4-1 - TRBJ2-7
TGCGCCAGCAGCCAAGATAGGGCGCTGGGAGGAAACACCATATATTTT CASSQDRALGGNTIYF - TRBV4-3 - TRBJ1-3
TGTGCCAGCAAAGAGGGATTCTCCTACAATGAGCAGTTCTTC CASKEGFSYNEQFF - TRBV6-5 - TRBJ2-1
TGTGCCAGCAGACGATGGACTAGCGGGAATGAGCAGTTCTTC CASRRWTSGNEQFF - TRBV6-2/TRBV6-3 TRBD2 TRBJ2-1
TGTGCCAGCAGCTTGGAAAGTACAGATACGCAGTATTTT CASSLESTDTQYF many TRBV7-2 - TRBJ2-3
TGTGCCAGCAGTTTGTTCCGGACAGACTTCACCTACAATGAGCAGTTCTTC CASSLFRTDFTYNEQFF - TRBV28 - TRBJ2-1
TGTGCCAGCAGCTCTCTAGCGGGAGGGGAGTTCTTC CASSSLAGGEFF - TRBV7-8 TRBD2 TRBJ2-1
TGTGCCAGCAGTGAAGGGGCTTTCGAAGCTTTCTTT CASSEGAFEAFF - TRBV6-1 - TRBJ1-1
TGTGCCAGCAGCCCTTCCTGGGAGCTGTTTTTT CASSPSWELFF - TRBV7-2 - TRBJ2-2
TGTGCCAGCAGCGATCCGATAGCGGGAGGGGCAGAGACCCAGTACTTC CASSDPIAGGAETQYF - TRBV7-8 TRBD2 TRBJ2-5
TGTGCCAGCAGCACAAGGACAGGGCCTGGAAACACCATATATTTT CASSTRTGPGNTIYF few TRBV7-2 TRBD1 TRBJ1-3
TGTGCCAGCAGCTTAGGGAGTGCTACCAGATACAATGAGCAGTTCTTC CASSLGSATRYNEQFF few TRBV7-2 - TRBJ2-1
TGTGCCAGTAGTATGGCGGGGCGAAACACTGAAGCTTTCTTT CASSMAGRNTEAFF - TRBV19 - TRBJ1-1
TGTGCCACTAACAGGGGACCCTACGAGCAGTACTTC CATNRGPYEQYF - TRBV6-1 TRBD1 TRBJ2-7